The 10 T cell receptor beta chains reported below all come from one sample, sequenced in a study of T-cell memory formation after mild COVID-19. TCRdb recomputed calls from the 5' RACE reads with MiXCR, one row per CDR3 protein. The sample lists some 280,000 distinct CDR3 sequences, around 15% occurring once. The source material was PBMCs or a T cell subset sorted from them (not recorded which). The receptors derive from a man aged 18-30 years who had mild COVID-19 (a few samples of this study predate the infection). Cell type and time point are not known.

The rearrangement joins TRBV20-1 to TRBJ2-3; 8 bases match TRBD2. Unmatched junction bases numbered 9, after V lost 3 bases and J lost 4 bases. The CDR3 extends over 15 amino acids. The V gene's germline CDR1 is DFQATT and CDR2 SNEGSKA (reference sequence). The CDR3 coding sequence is TGCAGTGCTAGTAACCCAAGCGGGGGATCAGATACGCAGTATTTT. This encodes CSASNPSGGSDTQYF.

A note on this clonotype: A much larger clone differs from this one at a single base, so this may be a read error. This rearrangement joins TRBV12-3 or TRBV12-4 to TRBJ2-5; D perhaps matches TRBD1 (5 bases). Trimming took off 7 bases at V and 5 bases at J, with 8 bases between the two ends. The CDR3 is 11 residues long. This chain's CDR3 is CASTPGETQYF. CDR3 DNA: TGTGCCAGCACCCCAGGGGAGACCCAGTACTTC.

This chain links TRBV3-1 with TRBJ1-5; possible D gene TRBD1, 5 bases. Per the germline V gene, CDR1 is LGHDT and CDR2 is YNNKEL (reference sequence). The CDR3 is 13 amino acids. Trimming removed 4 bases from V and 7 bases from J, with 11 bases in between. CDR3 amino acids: CASSREGSQPQHF. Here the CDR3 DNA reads TGTGCCAGCAGCCGGGAGGGGTCCCAGCCCCAGCATTTT.

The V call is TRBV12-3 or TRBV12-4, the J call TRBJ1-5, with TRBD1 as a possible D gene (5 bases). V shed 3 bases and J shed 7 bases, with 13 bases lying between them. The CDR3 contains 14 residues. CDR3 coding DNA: TGTGCCAGCAGTTTGGTCAGGGTAGACCAGCCCCAGCATTTT. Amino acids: CASSLVRVDQPQHF.

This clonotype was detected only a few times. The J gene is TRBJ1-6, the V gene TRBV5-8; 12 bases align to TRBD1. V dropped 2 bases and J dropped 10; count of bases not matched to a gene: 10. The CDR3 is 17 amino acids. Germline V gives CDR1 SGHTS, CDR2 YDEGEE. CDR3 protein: CASSFPAGQGAYSPLHF. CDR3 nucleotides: TGTGCCAGCAGCTTCCCTGCGGGACAGGGGGCCTACTCACCCCTCCACTTT.

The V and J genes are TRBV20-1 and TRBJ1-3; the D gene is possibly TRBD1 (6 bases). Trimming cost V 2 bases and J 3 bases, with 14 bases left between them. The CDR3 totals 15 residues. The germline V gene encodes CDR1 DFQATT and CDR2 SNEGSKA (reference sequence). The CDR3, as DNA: TGCAGTGCTAGAAAGACGGGGGGCGATGGAAACACCATATATTTT. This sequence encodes CSARKTGGDGNTIYF.

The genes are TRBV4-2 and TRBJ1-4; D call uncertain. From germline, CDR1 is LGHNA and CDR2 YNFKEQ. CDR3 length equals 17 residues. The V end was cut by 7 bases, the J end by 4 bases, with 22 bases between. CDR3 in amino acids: CASTRGLAGTINEKLFF. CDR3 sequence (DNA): TGTGCCAGCACCCGGGGATTGGCGGGCACCATTAATGAAAAACTGTTTTTT.

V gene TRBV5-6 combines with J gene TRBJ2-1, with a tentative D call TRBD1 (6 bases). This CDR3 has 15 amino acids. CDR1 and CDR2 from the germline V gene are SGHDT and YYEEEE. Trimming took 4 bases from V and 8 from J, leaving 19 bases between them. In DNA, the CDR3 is TGTGCCAGCAGCCCCGAAGGGGGATGGATCGATGAGCAGTTCTTC. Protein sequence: CASSPEGGWIDEQFF.

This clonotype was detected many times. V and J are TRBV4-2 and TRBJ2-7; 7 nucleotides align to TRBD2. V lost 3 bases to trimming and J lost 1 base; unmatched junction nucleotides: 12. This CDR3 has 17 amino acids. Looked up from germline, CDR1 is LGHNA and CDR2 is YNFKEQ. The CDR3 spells CASSQDQTSRTSYEQYF. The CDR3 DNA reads TGTGCCAGCAGCCAGGACCAGACTAGCCGTACATCCTACGAGCAGTACTTC.

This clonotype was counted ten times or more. The CDR3 sequence is CASSTQGYEQYF. Here the CDR3 DNA reads TGTGCCAGCAGTACACAGGGCTACGAGCAGTACTTC. The V gene is TRBV7-6, the J gene TRBJ2-7; TRBD1 might be the D (6 bases). From germline, CDR1 is SGHVS and CDR2 FNYEAQ. This CDR3 has 12 amino acids. V was shortened by 6 bases and J by 3 bases, with 9 bases between the two germline ends.